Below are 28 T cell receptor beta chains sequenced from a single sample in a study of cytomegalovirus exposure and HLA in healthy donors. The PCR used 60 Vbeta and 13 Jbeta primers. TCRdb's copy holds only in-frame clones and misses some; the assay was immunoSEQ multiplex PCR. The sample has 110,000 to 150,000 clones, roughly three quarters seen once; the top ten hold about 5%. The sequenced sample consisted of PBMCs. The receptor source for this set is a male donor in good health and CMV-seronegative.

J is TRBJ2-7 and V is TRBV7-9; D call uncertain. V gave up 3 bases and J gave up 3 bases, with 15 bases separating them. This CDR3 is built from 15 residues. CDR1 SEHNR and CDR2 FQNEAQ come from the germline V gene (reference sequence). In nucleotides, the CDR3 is TGTGCCAGCAGCTTCAGTCAAAAAGATCGCTACGAGCAGTACTTC. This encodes CASSFSQKDRYEQYF.

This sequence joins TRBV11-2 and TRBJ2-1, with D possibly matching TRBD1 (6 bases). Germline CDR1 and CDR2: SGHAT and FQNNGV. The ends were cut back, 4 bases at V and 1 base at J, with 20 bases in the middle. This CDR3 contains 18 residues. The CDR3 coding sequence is TGTGCCAGCAGCTACACATTCGACAGGCTCGGATCCTACAATGAGCAGTTCTTC. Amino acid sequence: CASSYTFDRLGSYNEQFF.

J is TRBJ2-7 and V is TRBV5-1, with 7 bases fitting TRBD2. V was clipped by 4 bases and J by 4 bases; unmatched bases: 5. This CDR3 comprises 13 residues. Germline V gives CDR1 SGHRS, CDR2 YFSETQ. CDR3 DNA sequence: TGCGCCAGCAGCAACCAGGGAGGGTACGAGCAGTACTTC. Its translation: CASSNQGGYEQYF.

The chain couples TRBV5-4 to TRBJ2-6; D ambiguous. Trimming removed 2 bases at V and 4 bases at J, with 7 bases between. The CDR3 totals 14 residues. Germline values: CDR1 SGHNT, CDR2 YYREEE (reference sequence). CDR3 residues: CASSLKEGANVLTF. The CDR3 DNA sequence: TGTGCCAGCAGCTTAAAGGAGGGGGCCAACGTCCTGACTTTC.

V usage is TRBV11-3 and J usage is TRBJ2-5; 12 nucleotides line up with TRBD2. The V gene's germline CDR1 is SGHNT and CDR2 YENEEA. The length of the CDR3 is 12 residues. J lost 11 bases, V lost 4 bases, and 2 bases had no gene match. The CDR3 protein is CASSSSGGEQYF. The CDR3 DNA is TGTGCCAGCAGCTCTAGCGGGGGGGAGCAGTACTTC. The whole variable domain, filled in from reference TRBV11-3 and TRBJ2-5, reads EAGVVQSPRYKIIEKKQPVAFWCNPISGHNTLYWYLQNLGQGPELLIRYENEEAVDDSQLPKDRFSAERLKGVDSTLKIQPAELGDSAVYLCASSSSGGEQYFGPGTRLLVL.

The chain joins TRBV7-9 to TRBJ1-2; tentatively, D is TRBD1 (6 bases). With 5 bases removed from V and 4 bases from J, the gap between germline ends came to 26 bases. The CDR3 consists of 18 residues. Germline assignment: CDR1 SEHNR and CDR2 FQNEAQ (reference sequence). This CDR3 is CASSGSGMTGRLFYGYTF. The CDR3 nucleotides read TGTGCCAGCAGCGGGTCAGGCATGACAGGACGACTTTTCTATGGCTACACCTTC.

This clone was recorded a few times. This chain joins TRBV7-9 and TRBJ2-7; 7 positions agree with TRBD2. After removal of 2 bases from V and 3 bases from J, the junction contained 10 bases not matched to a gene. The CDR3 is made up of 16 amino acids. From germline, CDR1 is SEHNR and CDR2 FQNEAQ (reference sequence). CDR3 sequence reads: CASSLIRTGGSYEQYF. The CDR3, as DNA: TGTGCCAGCAGCTTAATCCGGACGGGAGGCAGCTACGAGCAGTACTTC.

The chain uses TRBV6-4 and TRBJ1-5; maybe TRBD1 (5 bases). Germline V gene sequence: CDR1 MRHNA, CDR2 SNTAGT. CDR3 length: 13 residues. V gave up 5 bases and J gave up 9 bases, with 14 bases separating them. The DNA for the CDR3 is TGTGCCAGCAGTAATGACAGACCGGGGCCCCAGCATTTT. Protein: CASSNDRPGPQHF.

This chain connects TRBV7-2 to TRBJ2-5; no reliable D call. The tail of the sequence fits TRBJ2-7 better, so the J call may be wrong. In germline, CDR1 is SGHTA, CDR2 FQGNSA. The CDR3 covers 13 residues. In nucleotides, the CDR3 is TGTGCCAGCAGCGGAGTGAGGTCCTACGAGCAGTACTTC. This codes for CASSGVRSYEQYF.

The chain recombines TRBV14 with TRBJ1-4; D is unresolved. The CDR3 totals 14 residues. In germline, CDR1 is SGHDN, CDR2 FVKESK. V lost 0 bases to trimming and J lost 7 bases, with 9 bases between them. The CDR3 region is CASSQDGRGEKLFF. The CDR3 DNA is TGTGCCAGCAGCCAAGACGGACGGGGTGAAAAACTGTTTTTT.

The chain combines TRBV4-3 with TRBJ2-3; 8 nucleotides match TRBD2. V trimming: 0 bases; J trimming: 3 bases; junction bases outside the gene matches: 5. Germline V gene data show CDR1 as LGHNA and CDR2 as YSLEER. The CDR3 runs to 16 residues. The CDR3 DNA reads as TGCGCCAGCAGCCAAGAGTCTACGGGGGGGACAGATACGCAGTATTTT. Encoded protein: CASSQESTGGTDTQYF.

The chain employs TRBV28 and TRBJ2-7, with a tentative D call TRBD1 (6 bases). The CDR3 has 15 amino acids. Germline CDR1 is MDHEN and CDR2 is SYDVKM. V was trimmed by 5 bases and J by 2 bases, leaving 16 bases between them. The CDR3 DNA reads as TGTGCCAGCAGTACCCAGGGGAAAGGGACCTACGAGCAGTACTTC. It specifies CASSTQGKGTYEQYF.

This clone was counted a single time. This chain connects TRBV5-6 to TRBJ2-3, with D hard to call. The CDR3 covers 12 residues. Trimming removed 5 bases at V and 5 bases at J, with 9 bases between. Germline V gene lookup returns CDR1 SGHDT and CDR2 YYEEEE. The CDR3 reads CASSFHGDTQYF. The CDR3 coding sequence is TGTGCCAGCAGTTTCCACGGAGATACGCAGTATTTT.

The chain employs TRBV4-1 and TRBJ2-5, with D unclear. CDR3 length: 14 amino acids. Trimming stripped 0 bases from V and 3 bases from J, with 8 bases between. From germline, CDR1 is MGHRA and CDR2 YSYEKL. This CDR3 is CASSQERLEETQYF. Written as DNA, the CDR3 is TGCGCCAGCAGCCAAGAAAGACTCGAAGAGACCCAGTACTTC.

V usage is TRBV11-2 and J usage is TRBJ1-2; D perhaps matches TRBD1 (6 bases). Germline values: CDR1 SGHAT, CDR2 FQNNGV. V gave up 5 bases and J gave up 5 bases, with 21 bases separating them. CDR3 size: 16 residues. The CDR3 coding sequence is TGTGCCAGCAGCGCAGGAACAGGGAATCTCCTATATGGCTACACCTTC. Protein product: CASSAGTGNLLYGYTF.

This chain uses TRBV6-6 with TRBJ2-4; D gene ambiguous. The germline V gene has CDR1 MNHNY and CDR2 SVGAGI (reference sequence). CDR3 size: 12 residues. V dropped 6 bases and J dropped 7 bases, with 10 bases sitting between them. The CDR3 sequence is CASRPAGNIQYF. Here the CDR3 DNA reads TGTGCCAGCAGGCCAGCCGGGAACATTCAGTACTTC.

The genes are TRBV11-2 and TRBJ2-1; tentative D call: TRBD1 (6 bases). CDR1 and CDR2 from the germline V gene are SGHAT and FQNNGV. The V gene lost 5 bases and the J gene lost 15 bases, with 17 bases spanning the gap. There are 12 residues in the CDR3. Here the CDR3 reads CASSHPDTRGFF. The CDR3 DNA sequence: TGTGCCAGCAGCCACCCGGACACCAGGGGGTTCTTC.

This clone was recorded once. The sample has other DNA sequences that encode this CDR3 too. The CDR3, as DNA: TGTGCCAGCAGTCGAGGCTATGGCTACACCTTC. Translated: CASSRGYGYTF. The rearrangement links TRBV28 to TRBJ1-2, with D hard to call. Germline CDR1 reads MDHEN; CDR2 reads SYDVKM. V lost 5 bases, J lost 4 bases, and 5 bases lay in between. This CDR3 has 11 residues.

CDR3 coding DNA: TGCAGCGTTGGGGGGGCTAGCGGGCAAAACCGCTACAATGAGCAGTTCTTC. It encodes CSVGGASGQNRYNEQFF. This chain connects TRBV29-1 to TRBJ2-1, with TRBD2 identical over 8 bases. Germline-derived CDR1 and CDR2 are SQVTM and ANQGSEA. J gave up 3 bases and V 4 bases, and 14 bases lay outside the gene matches. The CDR3 runs 17 residues.

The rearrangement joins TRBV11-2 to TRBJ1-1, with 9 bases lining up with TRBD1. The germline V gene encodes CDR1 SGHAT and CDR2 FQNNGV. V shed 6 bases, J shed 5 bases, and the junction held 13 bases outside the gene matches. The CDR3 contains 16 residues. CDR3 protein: CASSWEQGALRTEAFF. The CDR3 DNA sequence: TGTGCCAGCAGTTGGGAACAGGGGGCTCTGAGGACTGAAGCTTTCTTT.

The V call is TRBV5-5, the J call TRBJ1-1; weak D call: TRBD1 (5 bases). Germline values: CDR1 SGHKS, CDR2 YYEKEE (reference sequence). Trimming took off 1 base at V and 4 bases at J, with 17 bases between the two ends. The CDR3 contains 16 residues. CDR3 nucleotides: TGTGCCAGCAGCTTGCTCGGGGGGGGGATGGGCACTGAAGCTTTCTTT. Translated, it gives CASSLLGGGMGTEAFF.

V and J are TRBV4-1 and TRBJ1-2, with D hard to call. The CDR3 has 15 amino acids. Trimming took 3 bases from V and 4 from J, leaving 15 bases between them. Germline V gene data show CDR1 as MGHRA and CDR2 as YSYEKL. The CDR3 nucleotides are TGCGCCAGCAGCCATAGTCTTCCCTCCTCCTATGGCTACACCTTC. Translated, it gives CASSHSLPSSYGYTF.

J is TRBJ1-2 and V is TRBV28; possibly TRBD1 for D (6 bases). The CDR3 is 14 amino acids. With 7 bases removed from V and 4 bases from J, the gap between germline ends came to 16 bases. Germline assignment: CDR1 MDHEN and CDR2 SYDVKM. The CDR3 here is CASNTKGVGYGYTF. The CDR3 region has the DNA TGTGCCAGCAACACGAAGGGGGTAGGCTATGGCTACACCTTC.

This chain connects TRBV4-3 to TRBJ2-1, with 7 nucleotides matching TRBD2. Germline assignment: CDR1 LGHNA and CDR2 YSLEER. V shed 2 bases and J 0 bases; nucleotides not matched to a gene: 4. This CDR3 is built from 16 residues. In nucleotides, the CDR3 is TGCGCCAGCAGCCAAACCAGCGGGGACTCCTACAATGAGCAGTTCTTC. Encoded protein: CASSQTSGDSYNEQFF.

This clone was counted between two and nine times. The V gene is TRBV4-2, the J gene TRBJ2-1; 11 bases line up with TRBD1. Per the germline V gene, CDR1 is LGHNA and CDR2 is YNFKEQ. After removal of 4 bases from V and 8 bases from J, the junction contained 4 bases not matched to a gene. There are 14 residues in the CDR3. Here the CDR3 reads CASSLDRGRDEQFF. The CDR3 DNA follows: TGTGCCAGCAGCCTGGACAGGGGGCGCGATGAGCAGTTCTTC.

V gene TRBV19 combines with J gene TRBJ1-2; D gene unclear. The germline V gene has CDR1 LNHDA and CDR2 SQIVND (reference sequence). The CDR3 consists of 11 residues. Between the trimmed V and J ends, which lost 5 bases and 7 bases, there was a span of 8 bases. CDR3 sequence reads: CASSVSGGYTF. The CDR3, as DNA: TGTGCCAGTAGTGTATCAGGTGGCTACACCTTC.

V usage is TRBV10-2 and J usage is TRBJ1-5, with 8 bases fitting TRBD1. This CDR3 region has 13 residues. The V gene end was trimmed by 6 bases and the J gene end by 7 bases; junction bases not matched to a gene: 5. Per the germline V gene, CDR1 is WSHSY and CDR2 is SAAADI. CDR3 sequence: CASREQGGQPQHF. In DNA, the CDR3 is TGCGCCAGCAGGGAACAGGGGGGGCAGCCCCAGCATTTT.

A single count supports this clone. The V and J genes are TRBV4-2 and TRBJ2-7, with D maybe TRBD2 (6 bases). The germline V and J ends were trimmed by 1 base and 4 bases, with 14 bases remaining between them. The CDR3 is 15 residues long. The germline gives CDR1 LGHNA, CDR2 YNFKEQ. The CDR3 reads CASSQVEGSTYEQYF. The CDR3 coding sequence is TGTGCCAGCAGCCAAGTGGAGGGTTCGACTTACGAGCAGTACTTC.